Described below is a single T cell receptor (beta chain) sequence and its context. The antigen remains undetermined. These data originate in a study of CD8 T cells in ankylosing spondylitis. Study-wide results and limits: Existing reports had already noted some motif variants in reactive arthritis synovial fluid and blood. A TCR beta motif made of fewer than ten highly homologous variants seemed typical of ankylosing spondylitis blood.

TCRdb used MiXCR to reprocess the 5' RACE reads, holding one entry per CDR3 protein. In the table there are more than 600,000 distinct CDR3 sequences, around 17% of which are singletons. This CDR3 has 16 residues. From germline, CDR1 is DFQATT and CDR2 SNEGSKA (reference sequence). J gave up 5 bases and V 6 bases, and 8 bases lay outside the gene matches. The sequencing input was blood, either unsorted or a sorted T cell fraction (not recorded which). The gene calls are TRBV20-1 and TRBJ2-3, with 16 nucleotides matching TRBD2. The TCR comes from a male donor with ankylosing spondylitis. The CDR3 DNA follows: TGCAGTGCCGGGACTAGCGGGAGGGCCACTTTAGATACGCAGTATTTT. Its protein product is CSAGTSGRATLDTQYF.